This passage covers 5 T cell receptor beta chains from one sample sequenced in a study of blood T cell repertoires in COVID-19. Using immunoSEQ multiplex PCR, the repertoire was profiled, and TCRdb retains in-frame clones only, with some absent. The table has roughly 350,000 clones, 85% to 90% seen once. The sequencing input was peripheral blood. The receptors here all came from a woman in her forties or fifties with active or convalescent COVID-19.

The chain uses TRBV6-2 or TRBV6-3 and TRBJ2-7; 8 positions match TRBD2. The CDR3 has 16 amino acids. Germline-derived CDR1 and CDR2 are MNHEY and SVGEGT. The V segment lost 7 bases and the J segment 0 bases; nucleotides outside the gene matches: 11. CDR3 nucleotides: TGTGCCAGCAACCCCACTACGGGACTAGTCTCCTACGAGCAGTACTTC. As protein: CASNPTTGLVSYEQYF.

V usage is TRBV30 and J usage is TRBJ2-5; weak D call: TRBD2 (5 bases). Trimming cost V 2 bases and J 11 bases, with 15 bases left between them. Germline loops: CDR1 GTSNPN, CDR2 SVGIG (reference sequence). CDR3 length: 12 residues. The CDR3 nucleotides read TGTGCCTGGAGTACGGACTTGCGAAGTCAGTACTTC. This translates into CAWSTDLRSQYF.

The rearrangement joins TRBV13 to TRBJ2-5, with D possibly matching TRBD1 (6 bases). The V gene lost 5 bases and the J gene lost 2 bases, with 12 bases spanning the gap. CDR3 size: 14 residues. CDR1 and CDR2 (germline): PRHDT, FYEKMQ (reference sequence). CDR3 in amino acids: CASSRRTVQETQYF. The CDR3 DNA follows: TGTGCCAGCAGCAGAAGGACAGTTCAAGAGACCCAGTACTTC.

The V call is TRBV27, the J call TRBJ2-1, with D tentatively TRBD1 (6 bases). Trimming took off 7 bases at V and 2 bases at J, with 15 bases between the two ends. CDR1 is MNHEY, CDR2 SMNVEV, per germline (reference sequence). The CDR3 totals 15 residues. CDR3: CASKLPGATYNEQFF. The CDR3 DNA is TGTGCCAGCAAACTGCCAGGGGCCACCTACAATGAGCAGTTCTTC.

A single count supports this clone. The CDR3 loop reads CASSFGTRGTEAFF. For the CDR3, the DNA is TGTGCCAGCAGCTTCGGGACGCGGGGGACTGAAGCTTTCTTT. V usage is TRBV7-3 and J usage is TRBJ1-1; tentative D call: TRBD1 (5 bases). Germline V CDR1 and CDR2: SGHTA, FQGTGA. This CDR3 is built from 14 residues. V gave up 3 bases and J gave up 5 bases, with 13 bases separating them.